One sample yielded the 8 T cell receptor beta chains listed below, sequenced in a study of tumor and adjacent non-tumor tissue in lung cancer. RNA was extracted from bulk tissue without any cell sorting. The normal lung tissue was taken more than 3 cm from the tumor edge. The library came from three nested PCR rounds adapted from ARM-PCR protocols. A single record per CDR3 protein comes from TCRdb applying MiXCR to the multiplex PCR reads. This table holds approximately 68,000 distinct CDR3 sequences, more than 65% found once. Sample: distant non-tumor lung tissue. The receptor set was obtained from a man aged 55 to 70 with non-small cell lung cancer.

To note about this clonotype: An end of the junction does not agree with germline; a read error may underlie this. The chain combines TRBV6-5 with TRBJ1-2; D unclear. Germline CDR1 and CDR2: MNHEY and SVGAGI. The CDR3 runs to 15 residues. This CDR3 is CISSYISAALRGYPF. The CDR3 bases are TGTATCAGCAGTTACATCTCGGCCGCGCTGCGAGGCTACCCCTTC.

This clonotype was counted a single time. Because the CDR3 is missing its conserved closing phenylalanine or tryptophan, this is likely a read error. The gene calls are TRBV11-1 and TRBJ2-1; 12 nucleotides align to TRBD2. The V gene end was trimmed by 10 bases and the J gene end by 7 bases; junction bases not matched to a gene: 8. Germline V gene data show CDR1 as SGHAT and CDR2 as FQDESV (reference sequence). This CDR3 contains 14 residues. This CDR3 reads CANNFGTSGNEQFL. CDR3 DNA sequence: TGTGCCAACAACTTTGGGACTAGCGGGAATGAGCAGTTCTTG.

The chain carries TRBV7-6 and TRBJ1-1; no definite D call. The CDR3 contains 14 residues. The germline V gene has CDR1 SGHVS and CDR2 FNYEAQ. V was trimmed by 4 bases and J by 5 bases, leaving 14 bases between them. Written as DNA, the CDR3 is TGTGCCAGCAGCTCCACTGGCGGGAGGACTGAAGCTTTCTTT. Protein: CASSSTGGRTEAFF.

Remarks on this clonotype: This clone may be a read error of a much larger clone one base away. The chain joins TRBV24-1 to TRBJ2-1, with D perhaps matching TRBD1 or TRBD2 (6 bases each). Germline lookup yields CDR1 KGHDR and CDR2 SFDVKD. Trimming removed 7 bases at V and 3 bases at J, with 21 bases between. There are 17 residues in the CDR3. The CDR3 DNA reads TGTGCCACCAGGAAAATTGGGGGGCTATCAATCTACAATGAGCAGTTCTTC. This translates into CATRKIGGLSIYNEQFF.

As concerns this clonotype: The junction shows a germline mismatch at one end, possibly a read error. This rearrangement joins TRBV29-1 to TRBJ2-5; D is perhaps TRBD1 or TRBD2 (5 bases each). CDR3 length equals 13 residues. Germline assignment: CDR1 SQVTM and CDR2 ANQGSEA. CDR3 sequence reads: CSVETGVRETQYF. The CDR3 DNA is TGTAGCGTTGAAACAGGTGTTCGAGAGACCCAGTACTTC.

This chain joins TRBV11-3 and TRBJ2-7; possibly TRBD1 for D (7 bases). The germline CDR1 and CDR2 sequences are SGHNT and YENEEA. The CDR3 has 14 residues. The CDR3 spells CASGLKTGNYEQYF. The CDR3 coding sequence is TGTGCTAGCGGCTTAAAGACAGGGAACTACGAGCAGTACTTC.

In its sample, this clonotype was seen once. One junction end does not reproduce the germline sequence, and a read error may be involved. The chain couples TRBV29-1 to TRBJ1-2; 7 bases match TRBD1. CDR1 and CDR2 (germline): SQVTM, ANQGSEA. The CDR3 contains 12 residues. CDR3 residues: CSVGKTGNDYSF. CDR3 coding DNA: TGCAGCGTTGGCAAGACAGGGAACGACTACTCCTTC.

Note on this clonotype: A junction end diverges from the germline sequence, so it may reflect a read error. V gene TRBV11-1 combines with J gene TRBJ2-2; D possibly corresponds to TRBD2 (5 bases). In germline, CDR1 is SGHAT, CDR2 FQDESV (reference sequence). CDR3 length: 14 amino acids. CDR3 loop: CASNHTSGTGELFF. CDR3 coding DNA: TGTGCTAGCAACCATACTAGTGGCACCGGAGAGCTGTTTTTT.